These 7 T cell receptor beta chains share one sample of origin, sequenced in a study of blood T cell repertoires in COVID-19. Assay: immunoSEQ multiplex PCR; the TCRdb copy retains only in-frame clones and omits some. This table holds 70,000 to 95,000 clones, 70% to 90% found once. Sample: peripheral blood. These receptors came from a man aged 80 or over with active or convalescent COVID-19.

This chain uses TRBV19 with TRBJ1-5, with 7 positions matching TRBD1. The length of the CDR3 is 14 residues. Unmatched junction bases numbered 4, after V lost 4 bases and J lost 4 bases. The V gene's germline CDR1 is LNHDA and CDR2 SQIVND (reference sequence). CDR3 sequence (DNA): TGTGCCAGTAGTAAGGGACAGATAAATCAGCCCCAGCATTTT. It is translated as CASSKGQINQPQHF.

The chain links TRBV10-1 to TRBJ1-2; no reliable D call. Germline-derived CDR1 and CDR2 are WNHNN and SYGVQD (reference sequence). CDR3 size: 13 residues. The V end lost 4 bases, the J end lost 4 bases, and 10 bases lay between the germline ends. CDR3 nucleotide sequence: TGCGCCAGCAGTGTTACAGAACTCTATGGCTACACCTTC. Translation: CASSVTELYGYTF.

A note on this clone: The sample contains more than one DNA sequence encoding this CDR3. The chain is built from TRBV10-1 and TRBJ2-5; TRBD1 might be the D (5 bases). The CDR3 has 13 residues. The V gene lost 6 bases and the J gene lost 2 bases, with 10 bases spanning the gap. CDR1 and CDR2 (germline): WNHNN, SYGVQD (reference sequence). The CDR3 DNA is TGCGCCAGCAGCGGACAAATTCAAGAGACCCAGTACTTC. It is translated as CASSGQIQETQYF.

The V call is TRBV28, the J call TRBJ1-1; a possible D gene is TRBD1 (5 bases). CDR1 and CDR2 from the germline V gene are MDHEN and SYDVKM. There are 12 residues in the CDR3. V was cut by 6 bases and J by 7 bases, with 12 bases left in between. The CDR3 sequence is CASRDSFHEAFF. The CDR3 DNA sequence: TGTGCCAGCAGAGACAGCTTCCATGAAGCTTTCTTT.

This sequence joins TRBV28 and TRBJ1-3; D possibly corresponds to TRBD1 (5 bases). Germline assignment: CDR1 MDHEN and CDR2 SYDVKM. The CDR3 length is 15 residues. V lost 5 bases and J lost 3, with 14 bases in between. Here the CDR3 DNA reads TGTGCCAGCAGTGGAGGGTGGGGGAGTGGAAACACCATATATTTT. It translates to CASSGGWGSGNTIYF.

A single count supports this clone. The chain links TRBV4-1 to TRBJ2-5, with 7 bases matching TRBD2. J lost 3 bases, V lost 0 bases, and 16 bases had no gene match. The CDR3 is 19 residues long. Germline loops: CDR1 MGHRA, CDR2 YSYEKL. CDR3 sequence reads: CASSQDFGGGATVKETQYF. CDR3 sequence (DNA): TGCGCCAGCAGCCAAGATTTTGGCGGGGGAGCCACTGTAAAAGAGACCCAGTACTTC.

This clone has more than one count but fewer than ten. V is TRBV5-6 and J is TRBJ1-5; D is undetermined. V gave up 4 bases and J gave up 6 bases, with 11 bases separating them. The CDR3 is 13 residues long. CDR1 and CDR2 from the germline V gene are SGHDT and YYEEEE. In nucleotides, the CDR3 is TGTGCCAGCAGCCCGGCCTCGGGTCAGCCCCAGCATTTT. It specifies CASSPASGQPQHF.